This paragraph covers one T cell receptor beta chain sequence. The antigen is not known. This CDR3 spans 17 amino acids. The junction had 4 bases not matched to a gene; V was cut back by 0 bases and J by 3 bases. The V gene's germline CDR1 is MNHGY and CDR2 SAAAGT. Profiling relied on immunoSEQ multiplex PCR, and the TCRdb table lists in-frame clones only, not all of them. The repertoire includes roughly 8,000 clones, 28% of them detected once, and almost 5.5% sits in the top ten. These data are taken from a study of sequential checkpoint blockade in melanoma. Study at large: 91 pretreatment tumor DNA samples were TCRβ immunosequenced.

Treatment: randomized to nivolumab then ipilimumab (arm A) or the reverse (arm B). DNA-damaging chemotherapy had not been given to any patient beforehand. Findings and caveats of the study: For nivolumab-first patients, baseline tumor clonality was associated with response.

The sequence was obtained from a human donor with melanoma. The rearrangement uses TRBV6-8 and TRBJ1-6, with 8 bases that match TRBD1. The source material was tumor tissue (inferred from file names), sampled from a patient given nivolumab and ipilimumab in sequence. The CDR3 sequence: CASSYSWTGFYNSPLHF. The CDR3 DNA reads TGTGCCAGCAGTTACTCGTGGACAGGGTTCTATAATTCACCCCTCCACTTT.